The T cell receptor beta chain described here comes from a study of PD-1 blockade in classical Hodgkin lymphoma (dated by TCRdb to 2020 to 2021). At the level of the whole study: Nivolumab dosing was 3 mg/kg intravenously every 2 weeks, continuing until either disease progression or unacceptable toxicity. The study used CyTOF and TCR beta sequencing to define a peripheral blood immune signature of response to PD-1 blockade in classical Hodgkin lymphoma. Findings and caveats that apply to the study as a whole: Trial patients achieving complete response had baseline diversity similar to newly diagnosed patients, whereas partial responders and progressors had significantly lower diversity. Only a single clinical trial cohort was studied, and what caused the repertoire differences, possibly disease activity or prior therapy, remained undefined. Patients starting nivolumab less than 1 year after ASCT had lower diversity and were excluded from later analyses to avoid confounding by immune reconstitution. By C4D1, a significant rise was seen in CD4+ TCR diversity but not in CD8+ TCR diversity (p=0.0027 vs p=0.16), and the rise was most apparent among complete responders (p=0.02). Baseline TCR diversity was reported to be lower in newly diagnosed patients than in healthy donors and to be lower still in relapsed/refractory patients.

The time point label for this specimen denotes: cycle 1 day 1 (C1D1), immediately before nivolumab initiation. All trial patients had relapsed after autologous stem cell transplantation, with cohorts A, B and C differing in prior brentuximab vedotin exposure. CD8+ T cells were purified from thawed PBMCs by magnetic negative selection with a Miltenyi CD8+ T cell isolation kit. The trial cohort was composed of around 60 patients with relapsed/refractory classical Hodgkin lymphoma, for whom complete response, partial response or progressive disease was recorded as best overall response. Trial patients were treated with single-agent nivolumab in the multi-cohort phase II CheckMate 205 trial. An independent review committee assessed best overall response by applying the 2007 International Working Group response criteria. Trial PBMCs were obtained immediately prior to nivolumab initiation (C1D1) and on therapy at cycle 2 day 1 and cycle 4 day 1. Peripheral blood was collected in 8 mL Vacutainer Cell Preparation Tubes, from which PBMCs were isolated by centrifugation and then cryopreserved. Purified CD4+ and CD8+ fractions were prepared only for cases where an additional PBMC sample was available. Magnetically labelled cells were removed on LS columns in a quadroMACS separator, and the flow-through was retained as the purified fraction.

Points on this clone: Its recognized antigen is unknown. It has no much larger one-base neighbor in the sample; base qualities were not kept.

The Qiagen DNeasy kit was used to extract genomic DNA both from unsorted PBMCs and from the negatively selected CD4+ and CD8+ fractions. TCR beta CDR3 regions were subjected to amplification by immunoSEQ multiplex PCR with primers that anneal to V and J segments. Amplification bias was minimized using a synthetic immune receptor repertoire, and residual bias was removed computationally after sequencing. In the original analysis: Custom Python scripts were used to quantify repertoire diversity as the Shannon entropy index. Unsorted, CD4+ and CD8+ repertoires were examined separately, except in combined analyses, for which CD4+ and CD8+ sequences were merged in silico. A clone was considered expanded if an increase in frequency of at least 2-fold after treatment relative to C1D1 was found, and a pseudocount of 0.5 was applied to clones undetected at baseline. Clones with 0 or 1 copy at C1D1 were classified as singleton clones, and clones with 2 or more copies were classified as non-singleton clones. Clones expanded in unsorted samples were labelled as CD4+, CD8+ or unknown by matching protein sequences in sorted samples from the same patient. Diversity changes from C1D1 to C4D1 were tested in paired samples using Wilcoxon tests. TCRdb took this table from immuneACCESS and kept in-frame rearrangements with V and J called. Such tables lack part of the clones; where checked against another copy, unresolved V genes explain under half of the gap, and the rest is unexplained. Clonal size and the V and J genes are those of that table, whereas D and trimming came from the DNA. The sample table holds 8,000 to 8,500 clones, of which just over 85% were seen once. About 20% of the sample rests with the top ten.

The input for sequencing was CD8+ T cells from blood, taken at baseline. The receptor comes from a human donor with classical Hodgkin lymphoma.

The DNA sequence is as follows: TGTGCCAGCAGCTTGGGACAGGTTAGCAATCAGCCCCAGCATTTT. It codes for CASSLGQVSNQPQHF. The chain is made from TRBV5-8 and TRBJ1-5, with a weak D call of TRBD1 (6 bases match). The CDR3 measures 15 amino acids from cysteine to phenylalanine. The CDR3 DNA has 45 bases and is translated from base 1. The CDR1 and CDR2 encoded by the germline V gene are SGHTS and YDEGEE. V was cut back by 0 bases and J by 0 bases, leaving a gap of 7 bases between them.